This TCR beta chain was retrieved from a study of technical replicates of blood from a handful of donors. Libraries were prepared by immunoSEQ multiplex PCR; TCRdb keeps only in-frame clonotypes and omits some of them. The sample lists under 75,000 clones; more than 85% were seen once. Germline trimming cut 5 bases from V and 5 bases from J; bases unmatched to any gene: 7. The CDR3 has 14 amino acids. Germline values: CDR1 SEHNR, CDR2 FQNEAQ (reference sequence). J is TRBJ1-1 and V is TRBV7-9; 8 bases map to TRBD1. The sequence came from a human donor in good health. Some clones in this sample may be carry-over from other donors' samples. Sequenced input: PBMCs. The CDR3 DNA follows: TGTGCCAGCAGCCGTGGACAGGGCGAGACTGAAGCTTTCTTT. It codes for CASSRGQGETEAFF.